Below, 13 T cell receptor beta chains from the same sample are listed, as sequenced in a study of T cells after yellow fever vaccination (dated by TCRdb to the late 2010s). In the paper's terms, the treatment or condition label means: live attenuated yellow fever vaccine strain. The protocol used for the library was 5' RACE. For sequencing, an Illumina HiSeq 2500 was employed. The public reads were reanalyzed by TCRdb: fastp trimming at Q25, MiXCR alignment, in-frame beta chains only. Duplicate CDR3 protein sequences are folded into a single record with the most common DNA and genes. The sample profile shows just under 600,000 distinct CDR3 sequences; less than 15% of them were found once. The ten largest clones take up over 11% of the sample. Sequenced here: PBMCs, sampled on the day of the yellow fever booster vaccination. The receptors shown here come from a man aged 25-45 years who received the YFV17D yellow fever vaccine.

This clonotype came up once. The J gene is TRBJ2-1, the V gene TRBV7-2; 13 nucleotides line up with TRBD2. Trimming at V came to 4 bases and at J to 10 bases, leaving 13 bases not matched to a gene. The CDR3 has 17 residues. Per the germline V gene, CDR1 is SGHTA and CDR2 is FQGNSA. In DNA form, the CDR3 reads TGTGCCAGCAGCTCGGTCTTGGGGACTAGCGGGGCAGGGGAGCAGTTCTTC. This sequence encodes CASSSVLGTSGAGEQFF.

This CDR3 reads CASRLYVGDTQYF. In DNA form, the CDR3 reads TGCGCCAGCAGGTTGTACGTTGGAGATACGCAGTATTTT. This chain connects TRBV5-1 to TRBJ2-3; no definite D call. With 5 bases removed from V and 5 bases from J, the gap between germline ends came to 12 bases. Germline V CDR1 and CDR2: SGHRS, YFSETQ. CDR3 size: 13 residues.

A few counts support this clonotype. The V and J genes are TRBV4-2 and TRBJ1-4; 7 bases are a match to TRBD1. V shed 7 bases, J shed 4 bases, and the junction held 9 bases outside the gene matches. CDR1 and CDR2 (germline): LGHNA, YNFKEQ. The CDR3 sequence is 15 residues long. In nucleotides, the CDR3 is TGTGCCAGCACCCTTGACAGGGTTAATAATGAAAAACTGTTTTTT. It yields the protein CASTLDRVNNEKLFF.

In its sample, this clonotype was seen a few times. CDR3 region: CASSSGLEAYEQYF. The CDR3 region has the DNA TGTGCCAGCAGCTCGGGACTGGAGGCTTACGAGCAGTACTTC. The V call is TRBV7-2, the J call TRBJ2-7; tentative D call: TRBD2 (6 bases). Trimming took 4 bases from V and 4 from J, leaving 14 bases between them. The germline gives CDR1 SGHTA, CDR2 FQGNSA. The CDR3 totals 14 residues.

CDR3 coding DNA: TGTGCCAGCAGACTAGCGGGGACAGATACGCAGTATTTT. Residues: CASRLAGTDTQYF. The rearrangement links TRBV7-9 to TRBJ2-3, with 10 bases matching TRBD2. The junction had 0 bases not matched to a gene; V was cut back by 6 bases and J by 3 bases. Germline V CDR1 and CDR2: SEHNR, FQNEAQ (reference sequence). The CDR3 has 13 residues.

The rearrangement joins TRBV18 to TRBJ2-3; tentatively, D is TRBD1 or TRBD2 (5 bases each). In germline, CDR1 is KGHSH, CDR2 LQKENI. V lost 3 bases to trimming and J lost 8 bases, with 21 bases between them. The CDR3 extends over 16 amino acids. The CDR3 here is CASSPGDQRSVGTQYF. Here the CDR3 DNA reads TGTGCCAGCTCACCGGGGGACCAGCGTTCGGTCGGTACGCAGTATTTT. The complete variable domain, with remaining parts taken from reference TRBV18 and TRBJ2-3, reads NAGVMQNPRHLVRRRGQEARLRCSPMKGHSHVYWYRQLPEEGLKFMVYLQKENIIDESGMPKERFSAEFPKEGPSILRIQQVVRGDSAAYFCASSPGDQRSVGTQYFGPGTRLTVL.

The rearrangement uses TRBV5-4 and TRBJ2-1; 10 positions match TRBD2. Germline CDR1 reads SGHNT; CDR2 reads YYREEE (reference sequence). V shed 4 bases and J 15 bases; nucleotides not matched to a gene: 10. This CDR3 contains 13 residues. DNA for the CDR3: TGTGCCAGCAGCGCAACTCTAGCGGGGGAGGGGTTCTTC. It codes for CASSATLAGEGFF.

The sample holds a few counts of this clonotype. The V gene is TRBV19, the J gene TRBJ2-5; 10 bases align to TRBD2. Germline assignment: CDR1 LNHDA and CDR2 SQIVND (reference sequence). V was pared by 3 bases and J by 2 bases, with 6 bases of the junction left unmatched. The CDR3 extends over 16 amino acids. CDR3 region: CASSITLAGPQETQYF. The CDR3 DNA follows: TGTGCCAGTAGTATCACACTAGCGGGACCTCAAGAGACCCAGTACTTC.

The CDR3 spells CASSALAGYTGELFF. Written as DNA, the CDR3 is TGTGCCAGCAGCGCCCTAGCGGGCTACACCGGGGAGCTGTTTTTT. This sequence joins TRBV7-2 and TRBJ2-2; 8 nucleotides agree with TRBD2. CDR1 is SGHTA, CDR2 FQGNSA, per germline. V lost 5 bases, J lost 3 bases, and 5 bases stayed unmatched. The CDR3 consists of 15 residues.

This clonotype was observed a few times. The chain is built from TRBV3-1 and TRBJ2-2, with D perhaps TRBD1 (6 bases). From germline, CDR1 is LGHDT and CDR2 YNNKEL (reference sequence). This CDR3 is built from 16 residues. With 1 base removed from V and 5 bases from J, the gap between germline ends came to 14 bases. The CDR3 coding sequence is TGTGCCAGCAGCCAAGGGACAGCCCTGTATACCGGGGAGCTGTTTTTT. The encoded protein is CASSQGTALYTGELFF.

This clonotype was seen a few times. The V and J genes are TRBV7-2 and TRBJ2-7; D perhaps matches TRBD1 (6 bases). Trimming shortened V by 5 bases and J by 3 bases, and 17 bases separated the two germline ends. Germline CDR1 is SGHTA and CDR2 is FQGNSA. This CDR3 region has 15 residues. In nucleotides, the CDR3 is TGTGCCAGCAGCCCACAGGGAATTCCTTTCTACGAGCAGTACTTC. This sequence encodes CASSPQGIPFYEQYF.

The CDR3 is CASSLMPGSYNEQFF. DNA of the CDR3: TGCGCCAGCAGCTTGATGCCAGGGTCCTACAATGAGCAGTTCTTC. The chain uses TRBV5-1 and TRBJ2-1; D may be TRBD1 (5 bases). This CDR3 has 15 amino acids. Trimming took off 1 base at V and 1 base at J, with 9 bases between the two ends. Per germline, CDR1 SGHRS and CDR2 YFSETQ.

The V and J genes are TRBV4-3 and TRBJ1-1, with TRBD1 as a possible D gene (5 bases). V lost 7 bases and J 0 bases, leaving 15 bases between the germline ends. The CDR3 spans 15 residues. Germline V gives CDR1 LGHNA, CDR2 YSLEER. CDR3 protein: CASTPFWGMNTEAFF. The CDR3 nucleotides are TGCGCCAGCACCCCTTTTTGGGGGATGAACACTGAAGCTTTCTTT.